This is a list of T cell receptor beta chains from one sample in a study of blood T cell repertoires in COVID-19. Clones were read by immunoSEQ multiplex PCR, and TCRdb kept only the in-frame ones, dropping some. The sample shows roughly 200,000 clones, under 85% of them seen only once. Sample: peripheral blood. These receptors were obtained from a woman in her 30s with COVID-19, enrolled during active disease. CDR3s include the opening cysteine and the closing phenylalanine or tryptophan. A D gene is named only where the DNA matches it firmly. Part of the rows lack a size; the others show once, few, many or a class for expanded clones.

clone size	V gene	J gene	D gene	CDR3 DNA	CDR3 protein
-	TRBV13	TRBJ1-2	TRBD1	TGTGCCAGCAGCTTAGGGACAGGGGTTAACTATGGCTACACCTTC	CASSLGTGVNYGYTF
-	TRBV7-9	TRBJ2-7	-	TGTGCCAGCAGCCGGACCTCGACAGAAACCTACGAGCAGTACTTC	CASSRTSTETYEQYF
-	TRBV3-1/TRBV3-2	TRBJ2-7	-	TGTGCCAGCAGCTACCGGGACACAACGTGGGGGGAGCAGTACTTC	CASSYRDTTWGEQYF
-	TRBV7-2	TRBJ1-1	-	TGTGCCAGCAGTCTGGTCGGGCGGGACACTGAAGCTTTCTTT	CASSLVGRDTEAFF
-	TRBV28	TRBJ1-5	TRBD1	TGTGCCAGCAGTCCGACAGGGCCTCGTGGTCAGCCCCAGCATTTT	CASSPTGPRGQPQHF
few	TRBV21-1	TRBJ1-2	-	TGTGCCAGCAGCAAAGTAGTGGACAGCGATTATGGCTACACCTTC	CASSKVVDSDYGYTF
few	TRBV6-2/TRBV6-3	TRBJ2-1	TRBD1	TGTGCCAGCAGTTCCACAGGGGGGTCCTACAATGAGCAGTTCTTC	CASSSTGGSYNEQFF
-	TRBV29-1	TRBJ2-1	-	TGCAGCGTTTCGAACAGGGTACTGAATGAGCAGTTCTTC	CSVSNRVLNEQFF
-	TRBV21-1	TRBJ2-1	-	TGTGCCAGCAGCAACTACCTACAGGGTTACAATGAGCAGTTCTTC	CASSNYLQGYNEQFF
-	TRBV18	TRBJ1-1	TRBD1	TGTGCCAGCTCACGGGACAGGGCGGGCACTGAAGCTTTCTTT	CASSRDRAGTEAFF
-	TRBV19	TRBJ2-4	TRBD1	TGTGCCAGTAGCATCCAGGGGGCGGAAAACATTCAGTACTTC	CASSIQGAENIQYF
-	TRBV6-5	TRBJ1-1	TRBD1	TGTGCCAGCAGTTACGCGGACAGGTTGAACACTGAAGCTTTCTTT	CASSYADRLNTEAFF
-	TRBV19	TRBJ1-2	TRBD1	TGTGCCAGTACCCCAGGGGACAGGATGTATGGCTACACCTTC	CASTPGDRMYGYTF
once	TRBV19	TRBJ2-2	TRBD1	TGTGCCAGTAGCAGGGGACAGGGGGCCACCGGGGAGCTGTTTTTT	CASSRGQGATGELFF
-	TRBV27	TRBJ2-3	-	TGTGCCAGCAGTTTATCGAGGATTTCCACAGATACGCAGTATTTT	CASSLSRISTDTQYF